Listed below are T cell receptor beta chains from one sample, sequenced in a study of CXCR3-negative and CXCR3-positive naive CD8 T cells. TCRdb reprocessed the 5' RACE reads and keeps a single row for each CDR3 protein, giving no DNA. Its table records more than 50,000 distinct CDR3 sequences. Input material: naive CXCR3- CD8+ T cells from blood. The receptors shown here come from a human donor in good health. Some clones in this sample may be carry-over from other donors' samples. Both conserved end residues are part of each CDR3. Some rows have no size entry. The others give once, few or many, or a class for an expanded clone.

>TRBJ2-7|TRBV7-9|.
CASSGTSGNPYEQYF
>TRBJ1-1|TRBV15|.
CATSEGYTEAFF
>TRBJ1-1|TRBV28|.
CASSNRDGVNTEAFF
>TRBJ2-3|TRBV4-1|.
CASSQDAGQGWADTQYF
>TRBJ1-2|TRBV20-1|.
CSARGGEFGYGYTF
>TRBJ1-6|TRBV9|.
CASSAGGRQGNSPLHF
>TRBJ2-6|TRBV13|.
CASSELGTGANVLTF
>TRBJ1-6|TRBV21-1|.
CASSKRRQGQSNSPLHF
>TRBJ2-2|TRBV9|.
CASSRDRQDGGELFF
>TRBJ2-5|TRBV7-9|.
CASCSSVETQYF
>TRBJ2-5|TRBV12-3/TRBV12-4|.
CASSLRNVLAGAGETQYF
>TRBJ1-1|TRBV29-1|.
CSVEGEGATGESPF
>TRBJ1-6|TRBV7-7|.
CASSLKENSPLHF
>TRBJ2-7|TRBV28|.
CASSREWGLYEQYF
>TRBJ2-7|TRBV20-1|.
CSACTRGGDEQYF
>TRBJ1-1|TRBV10-3|.
CAISESKGMGNTEAFF
>TRBJ1-1|TRBV27|.
CASSLSQFLNTEAFF
>TRBJ2-1|TRBV28|.
CASAERSTYNEQFF
>TRBJ2-1|TRBV11-2|medium-sized
CASQPSTKSSYNEQFF